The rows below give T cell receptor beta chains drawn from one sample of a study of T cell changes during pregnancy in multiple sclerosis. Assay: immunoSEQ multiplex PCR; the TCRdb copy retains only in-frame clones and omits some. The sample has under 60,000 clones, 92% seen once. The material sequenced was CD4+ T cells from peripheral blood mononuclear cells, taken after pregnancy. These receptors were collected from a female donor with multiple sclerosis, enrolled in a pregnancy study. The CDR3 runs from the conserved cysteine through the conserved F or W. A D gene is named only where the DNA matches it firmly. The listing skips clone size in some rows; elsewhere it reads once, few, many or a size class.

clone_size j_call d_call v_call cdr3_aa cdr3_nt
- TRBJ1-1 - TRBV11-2 CASSSIFLSTEAFF TGTGCCAGCAGCTCCATTTTCCTGAGCACTGAAGCTTTCTTT
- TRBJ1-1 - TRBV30 CAWSKTILRRQENTEAFF TGTGCCTGGAGTAAGACCATCCTTAGGAGGCAGGAGAACACTGAAGCTTTCTTT
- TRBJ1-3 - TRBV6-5 CASSRGGRDGNTIYF TGTGCCAGCTCCCGGGGAGGTCGGGACGGAAACACCATATATTTT
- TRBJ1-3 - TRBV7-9 CASSSGQLRTGNTIYF TGTGCCAGCAGCTCAGGACAGCTAAGAACTGGAAACACCATATATTTT
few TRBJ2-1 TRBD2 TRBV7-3 CASSSRASGYNEQFF TGTGCCAGCAGCTCTAGAGCTAGCGGCTACAATGAGCAGTTCTTC
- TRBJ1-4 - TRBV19 CASSIPDGGLATNEKLFF TGTGCCAGTAGTATCCCCGATGGAGGGTTAGCAACTAATGAAAAACTGTTTTTT
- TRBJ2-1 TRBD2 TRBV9 CASSVSGMANEQFF TGTGCCAGCAGTGTTAGCGGGATGGCCAATGAGCAGTTCTTC
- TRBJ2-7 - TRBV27 CASSLTRGYEQYF TGTGCCAGCAGTTTGACCCGGGGCTACGAGCAGTACTTC
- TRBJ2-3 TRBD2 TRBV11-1 CASSSGTSGKVVGTDTQYF TGTGCCAGCAGCTCCGGGACTAGCGGGAAAGTAGTAGGCACAGATACGCAGTATTTT
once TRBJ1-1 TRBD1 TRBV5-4 CASSPGQTTEAFF TGTGCCAGCAGTCCGGGACAGACAACTGAAGCTTTCTTT
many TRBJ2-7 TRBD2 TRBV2 CASSEQLAGGHEQYF TGTGCCAGCAGTGAACAACTAGCGGGAGGCCACGAGCAGTACTTC
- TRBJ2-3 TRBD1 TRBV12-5 CASGLQTGVVSDTQYF TGTGCTAGTGGTTTACAAACAGGGGTAGTGTCAGATACGCAGTATTTT
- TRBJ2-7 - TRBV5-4 CASSLPPSYEQYF TGTGCCAGCAGCTTGCCCCCCTCTTACGAGCAGTACTTC
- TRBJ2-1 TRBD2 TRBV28 CASSLTLAASSYNEQFF TGTGCCAGCAGTTTAACCCTAGCGGCGAGCTCCTACAATGAGCAGTTCTTC
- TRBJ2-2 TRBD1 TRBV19 CASSVLLTGDTGELFF TGTGCCAGTAGTGTTTTACTGACAGGGGACACCGGGGAGCTGTTTTTT
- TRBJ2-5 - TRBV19 CASKRGSGETQYF TGTGCCAGCAAAAGGGGGTCGGGAGAGACCCAGTACTTC
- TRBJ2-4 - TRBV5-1 CASSQTSGLLAKNIQYF TGCGCCAGCAGCCAAACAAGCGGCTTGCTAGCCAAAAACATTCAGTACTTC
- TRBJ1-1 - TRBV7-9 CASSFPLSQDRPMNTEAFF TGTGCCAGCAGCTTCCCCCTTTCCCAAGACAGGCCCATGAACACTGAAGCTTTCTTT
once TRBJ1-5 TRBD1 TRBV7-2 CASSDAGGRNQPQHF TGTGCCAGCAGCGATGCAGGGGGTCGCAATCAGCCCCAGCATTTT
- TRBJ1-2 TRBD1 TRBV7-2 CASSLNGQASNYGYTF TGTGCCAGCAGCTTAAACGGACAGGCTTCGAACTATGGCTACACCTTC
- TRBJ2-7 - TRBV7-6 CASSLALGAEQYF TGTGCCAGCAGCTTAGCGCTGGGGGCCGAGCAGTACTTC
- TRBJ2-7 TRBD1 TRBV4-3 CASSRGQGNEQYF TGCGCCAGCAGCCGGGGACAGGGGAACGAGCAGTACTTC
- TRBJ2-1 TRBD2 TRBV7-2 CASSLQTLAGGTNEQFF TGTGCCAGCAGCCTACAGACACTAGCGGGAGGGACCAATGAGCAGTTCTTC
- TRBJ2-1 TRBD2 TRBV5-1 CASSPLAGGKGEQFF TGCGCCAGCAGTCCACTAGCGGGGGGAAAAGGTGAGCAGTTCTTC
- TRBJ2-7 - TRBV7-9 CASSRGGGQGHYEQYF TGTGCCAGCAGCCGCGGGGGGGGACAGGGGCACTACGAGCAGTACTTC
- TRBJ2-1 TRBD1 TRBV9 CASSPRDRGIDEQFF TGTGCCAGCAGCCCTCGTGACAGGGGGATAGATGAGCAGTTCTTC
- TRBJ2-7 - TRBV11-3 CASSLATVSYEQYF TGTGCCAGCAGCTTAGCAACTGTCTCCTACGAGCAGTACTTC
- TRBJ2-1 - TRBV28 CASSLWSPGSYNEQFF TGTGCCAGCAGTTTATGGAGCCCCGGCTCCTACAATGAGCAGTTCTTC
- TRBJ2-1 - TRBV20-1 CSARLVNEQFF TGCAGTGCCAGACTAGTGAATGAGCAGTTCTTC
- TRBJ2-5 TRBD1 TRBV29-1 CSGGQGKETQYF TGCAGCGGCGGACAGGGAAAAGAGACCCAGTACTTC
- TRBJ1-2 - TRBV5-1 CASSLGLGPQSYTF TGCGCCAGCAGCTTGGGGCTGGGCCCACAGAGCTACACCTTC
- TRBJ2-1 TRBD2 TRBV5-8 CASRKGTSGMNEQFF TGTGCCAGCCGAAAAGGGACTAGCGGGATGAATGAGCAGTTCTTC
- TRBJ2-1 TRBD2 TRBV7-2 CASSPPGGGGYNEQFF TGTGCCAGCAGCCCGCCCGGCGGGGGGGGCTACAATGAGCAGTTCTTC
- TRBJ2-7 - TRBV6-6 CASSQRDTYEQYF TGTGCCAGCAGTCAACGAGACACCTACGAGCAGTACTTC
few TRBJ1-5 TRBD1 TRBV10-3 CAIRQGANQPQHF TGTGCCATCCGACAGGGGGCGAATCAGCCCCAGCATTTT
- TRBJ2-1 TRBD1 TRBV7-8 CASSSRQGGYNEQFF TGTGCCAGCAGCTCCCGACAGGGGGGCTACAATGAGCAGTTCTTC
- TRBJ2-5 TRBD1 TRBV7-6 CASSIGTGAGETQYF TGTGCCAGCAGCATCGGGACAGGGGCAGGAGAGACCCAGTACTTC
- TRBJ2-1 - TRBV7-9 CASTPYSLWQFF TGTGCCAGCACCCCTTACTCTTTATGGCAGTTCTTC
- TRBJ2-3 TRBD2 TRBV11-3 CASSFLAGGSSTDTQYF TGTGCCAGCAGCTTCCTAGCGGGAGGGTCTAGCACAGATACGCAGTATTTT
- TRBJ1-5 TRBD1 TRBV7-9 CASSGTGGRNQPQHF TGTGCCAGCAGCGGGACAGGGGGCCGCAATCAGCCCCAGCATTTT
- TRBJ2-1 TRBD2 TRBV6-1 CASSVVAGESNEQFF TGTGCCAGCAGTGTTGTAGCGGGAGAGTCTAATGAGCAGTTCTTC
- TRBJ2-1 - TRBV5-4 CASSSPSSGSGLGEQFF TGTGCCAGCAGCTCCCCATCCTCCGGGAGTGGGTTGGGAGAGCAGTTCTTC
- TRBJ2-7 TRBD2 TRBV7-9 CASSLGSSGSDEQYF TGTGCCAGCAGCTTAGGCTCTAGCGGTTCGGATGAGCAGTACTTC
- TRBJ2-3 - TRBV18 CASSPPNRDTQYF TGTGCCAGCTCACCACCGAATCGGGATACGCAGTATTTT
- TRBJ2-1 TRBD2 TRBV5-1 CASSLGGLAGIYNEQFF TGCGCCAGCAGCTTGGGGGGACTAGCGGGGATCTACAATGAGCAGTTCTTC
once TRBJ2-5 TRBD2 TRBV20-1 CSAAGEKTQYF TGCAGTGCCGCGGGAGAGAAGACCCAGTACTTC
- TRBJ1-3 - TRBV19 CASSISRASGNTIYF TGTGCCAGTAGTATTAGCCGAGCTTCTGGAAACACCATATATTTT
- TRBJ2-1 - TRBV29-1 CSVEPTAYNEQFF TGCAGCGTTGAACCGACAGCCTACAATGAGCAGTTCTTC
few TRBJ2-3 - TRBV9 CASNELSTDTQYF TGTGCCAGCAACGAGTTGAGCACAGATACGCAGTATTTT